The T cell receptor beta chain described here comes from a study of shared clonotypes between healthy human individuals. Overall study results and limits: Clonotype sharing among donors was expected to depend on sequencing depth.

With regard to this clone: What it recognizes is unknown.

This CDR3 region has 15 residues. Trimming removed 3 bases at V and 4 bases at J, with 13 bases between. Germline values: CDR1 MDHEN, CDR2 SYDVKM. Assay: immunoSEQ multiplex PCR; the TCRdb copy retains only in-frame clones and omits some. Among some 790,000 clones listed, 55% to 75% were seen once. This sequence originates from a young woman in good health. The rearrangement links TRBV28 to TRBJ1-3, with a weak D call TRBD1 (6 bases). The source material was memory CD4+ T cells sorted from blood. The subset: CD45RA-negative fraction. For the CDR3, the DNA is TGTGCCAGCAGTTTCCAGGGGAGACAAGGAAACACCATATATTTT. Its translation is CASSFQGRQGNTIYF.